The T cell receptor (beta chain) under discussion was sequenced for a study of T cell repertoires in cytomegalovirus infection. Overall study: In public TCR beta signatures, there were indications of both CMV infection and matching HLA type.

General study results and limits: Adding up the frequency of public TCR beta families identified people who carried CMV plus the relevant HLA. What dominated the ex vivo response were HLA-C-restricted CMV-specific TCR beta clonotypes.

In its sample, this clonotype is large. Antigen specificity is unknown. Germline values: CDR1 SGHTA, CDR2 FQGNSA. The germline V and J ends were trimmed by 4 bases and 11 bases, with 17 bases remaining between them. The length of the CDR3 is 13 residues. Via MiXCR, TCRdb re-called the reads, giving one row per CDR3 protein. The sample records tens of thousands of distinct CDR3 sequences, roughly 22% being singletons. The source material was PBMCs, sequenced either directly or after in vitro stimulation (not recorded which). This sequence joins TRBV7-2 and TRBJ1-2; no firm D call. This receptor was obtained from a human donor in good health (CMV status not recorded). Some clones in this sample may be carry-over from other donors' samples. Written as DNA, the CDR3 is TGTGCCAGCAGCTCCCCGAGAGGTTTCCGTTACACCTTC. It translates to CASSSPRGFRYTF. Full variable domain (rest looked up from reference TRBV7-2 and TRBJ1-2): GAGVSQSPSNKVTEKGKDVELRCDPISGHTALYWYRQSLGQGLEFLIYFQGNSAPDKSGLPSDRFSAERTGGSVSTLTIQRTQQEDSAVYLCASSSPRGFRYTFGSGTRLTVV.